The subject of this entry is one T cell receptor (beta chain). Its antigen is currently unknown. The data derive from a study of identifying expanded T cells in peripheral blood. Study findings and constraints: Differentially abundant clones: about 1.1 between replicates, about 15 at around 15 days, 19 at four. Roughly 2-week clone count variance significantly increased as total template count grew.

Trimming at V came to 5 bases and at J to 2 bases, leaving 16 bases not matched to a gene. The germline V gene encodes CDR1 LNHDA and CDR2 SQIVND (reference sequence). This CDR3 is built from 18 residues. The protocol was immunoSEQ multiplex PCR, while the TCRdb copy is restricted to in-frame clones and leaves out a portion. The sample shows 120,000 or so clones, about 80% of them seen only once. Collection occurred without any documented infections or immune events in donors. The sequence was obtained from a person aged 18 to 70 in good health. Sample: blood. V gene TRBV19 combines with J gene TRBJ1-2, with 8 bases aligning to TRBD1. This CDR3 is CASSFNLGTTGANYGYTF. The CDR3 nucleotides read TGTGCCAGTAGTTTCAATTTGGGTACGACAGGGGCCAACTATGGCTACACCTTC.